The 18 T cell receptor beta chains given below trace back to one sample, sequenced in a study of shared clonotypes between healthy human individuals. Measured with immunoSEQ multiplex PCR; TCRdb has only the in-frame clones, and not every one. Of some 2,500,000 clones in the sample, roughly 90% were seen once. Sequencing used naive CD4+ T cells from PBMCs. Stated subset: CD45RA+ positively selected. The receptors originated from a man younger than 35 in good health. Some clones in this sample may be carry-over from other donors' samples.

The genes are TRBV30 and TRBJ2-4; 12 positions match TRBD2. After removal of 2 bases from V and 0 bases from J, the junction contained 5 bases not matched to a gene. This CDR3 spans 17 amino acids. In germline, CDR1 is GTSNPN, CDR2 SVGIG (reference sequence). CDR3 in amino acids: CAWSLRTSGIAKNIQYF. The CDR3 coding sequence is TGTGCCTGGAGTCTAAGGACTAGCGGGATAGCCAAAAACATTCAGTACTTC.

The J gene is TRBJ2-1, the V gene TRBV4-2; TRBD2 aligns across 9 bases. After removal of 4 bases from V and 4 bases from J, the junction contained 8 bases not matched to a gene. Germline V lookup: CDR1 LGHNA, CDR2 YNFKEQ. The CDR3 totals 16 residues. CDR3 bases: TGTGCCAGCAGCCCGGAGCCTAGCGGGGTGTACAATGAGCAGTTCTTC. Amino acids: CASSPEPSGVYNEQFF.

The genes are TRBV5-1 and TRBJ2-6, with D unclear. Germline CDR1 is SGHRS and CDR2 is YFSETQ. The CDR3 is 16 residues long. V dropped 4 bases and J dropped 1 base, with 12 bases sitting between them. The CDR3 DNA is TGCGCCAGCAGCCTCGTGAACCCTTCTGGGGCCAACGTCCTGACTTTC. Encoded protein: CASSLVNPSGANVLTF. Filled out from reference TRBV5-1 and TRBJ2-6, the complete variable domain reads KAGVTQTPRYLIKTRGQQVTLSCSPISGHRSVSWYQQTPGQGLQFLFEYFSETQRNKGNFPGRFSGRQFSNSRSEMNVSTLELGDSALYLCASSLVNPSGANVLTFGAGSRLTVL.

The chain has TRBV6-1 and TRBJ2-7, with 9 bases aligning to TRBD1. Germline V gene sequence: CDR1 MNHNS, CDR2 SASEGT. The CDR3 is made up of 16 amino acids. J gave up 3 bases and V 3 bases, and 9 bases lay outside the gene matches. Here the CDR3 DNA reads TGTGCCAGCAGTGAGGGACAGGGAAGAAACTTCTACGAGCAGTACTTC. This translates into CASSEGQGRNFYEQYF.

This chain joins TRBV20-1 and TRBJ2-7; D possibly matches TRBD1 or TRBD2 (5 bases each). Germline V gene sequence: CDR1 DFQATT, CDR2 SNEGSKA (reference sequence). Trimming cost V 4 bases and J 6 bases, with 10 bases left between them. This CDR3 is built from 11 residues. CDR3 coding DNA: TGCAGTGCTATGCGAGGGACCGAGCAGTACTTC. It yields the protein CSAMRGTEQYF.

The chain carries TRBV5-1 and TRBJ1-2; D might be TRBD1 (5 bases). Germline loops: CDR1 SGHRS, CDR2 YFSETQ. V lost 4 bases to trimming and J lost 0 bases, with 10 bases between them. The CDR3 consists of 14 residues. The CDR3 region has the DNA TGCGCCAGCAGCATTCAGGACACTAACTATGGCTACACCTTC. This encodes CASSIQDTNYGYTF.

The rearrangement uses TRBV29-1 and TRBJ2-5; 7 positions agree with TRBD2. This CDR3 region has 15 residues. V shed 0 bases, J shed 5 bases, and the junction held 9 bases outside the gene matches. Germline loops: CDR1 SQVTM, CDR2 ANQGSEA. DNA of the CDR3: TGCAGCGTTGAAGAAGGGACTACTCCAAGGGAGACCCAGTACTTC. Translated: CSVEEGTTPRETQYF.

The V call is TRBV28, the J call TRBJ2-1; 9 bases fit TRBD2. The germline gives CDR1 MDHEN, CDR2 SYDVKM. The ends lost 3 bases at V and 10 bases at J; junction bases unmatched: 16. The length of the CDR3 is 17 residues. Here the CDR3 reads CASSLGLASGIGYEQFF. The DNA of the CDR3 is TGTGCCAGCAGTTTGGGTCTTGCTAGCGGGATCGGATACGAGCAGTTCTTC.

The chain has TRBV4-3 and TRBJ2-5; possibly TRBD2 for D (6 bases). The V and J ends lost 1 base and 3 bases respectively, with 9 bases between them. Germline V gives CDR1 LGHNA, CDR2 YSLEER. The CDR3 spans 14 residues. Written as DNA, the CDR3 is TGCGCCAGCAGCCAAGTTGGAGGGGAAGAGACCCAGTACTTC. This sequence encodes CASSQVGGEETQYF.

This clone was detected only once. The gene calls are TRBV5-1 and TRBJ1-1; TRBD1 aligns across 7 bases. The CDR3 length is 15 residues. Unmatched junction bases numbered 14, after V lost 4 bases and J lost 8 bases. Germline assignment: CDR1 SGHRS and CDR2 YFSETQ. In DNA form, the CDR3 reads TGCGCCAGCAGCGGCGGACAGGTTCAAACCCTCGAAGCTTTCTTT. It encodes CASSGGQVQTLEAFF.

The V gene is TRBV30, the J gene TRBJ2-7, with D tentatively TRBD2 (7 bases). V lost 5 bases to trimming and J lost 2 bases, with 16 bases between them. CDR1 is GTSNPN and CDR2 is SVGIG in the germline V gene (reference sequence). There are 14 residues in the CDR3. The CDR3 DNA sequence: TGTGCCTGGGAGAGGGGGAGGGGAACCTACGAGCAGTACTTC. Protein product: CAWERGRGTYEQYF.

The J gene is TRBJ2-1, the V gene TRBV27, with a tentative D call TRBD2 (5 bases). This CDR3 has 16 residues. Trimming took off 2 bases at V and 2 bases at J, with 13 bases between the two ends. Germline values: CDR1 MNHEY, CDR2 SMNVEV (reference sequence). The CDR3 DNA reads TGTGCCAGCAGTTTAGGAATGGACTTTACCTACAATGAGCAGTTCTTC. Translation gives CASSLGMDFTYNEQFF.

The chain couples TRBV27 to TRBJ2-3; 7 nucleotides align to TRBD2. The trim removed 4 bases at V and 5 bases at J, leaving 12 bases unmatched. The CDR3 is 16 residues long. Germline V gene data show CDR1 as MNHEY and CDR2 as SMNVEV (reference sequence). The CDR3 DNA sequence: TGTGCCAGCAGTTCTAACGGGAGGCCCCTAGTAGATACGCAGTATTTT. It codes for CASSSNGRPLVDTQYF.

Concerning this clone itself: Other DNA sequences from this sample encode an identical CDR3 as well. This chain connects TRBV5-1 to TRBJ2-1, with D hard to call. V was clipped by 0 bases and J by 7 bases, with 8 bases between them. Germline CDR1 reads SGHRS; CDR2 reads YFSETQ. CDR3 size: 13 residues. CDR3 in amino acids: CASSLVVSNEQFF. In DNA form, the CDR3 reads TGCGCCAGCAGCTTGGTAGTTTCAAATGAGCAGTTCTTC. Full variable domain (rest looked up from reference TRBV5-1 and TRBJ2-1): KAGVTQTPRYLIKTRGQQVTLSCSPISGHRSVSWYQQTPGQGLQFLFEYFSETQRNKGNFPGRFSGRQFSNSRSEMNVSTLELGDSALYLCASSLVVSNEQFFGPGTRLTVL.

The genes are TRBV19 and TRBJ2-1; D remains unclear. Germline loops: CDR1 LNHDA, CDR2 SQIVND (reference sequence). The CDR3 is 13 residues long. V was clipped by 7 bases and J by 6 bases, with 13 bases between them. The CDR3 region has the DNA TGTGCCAGTACCCAAAGCCGAGGCAATGAGCAGTTCTTC. This codes for CASTQSRGNEQFF.

The CDR3 DNA sequence: TGTGCCAGCTCACAAACAGGGGCGTCTAGCACAGATACGCAGTATTTT. Its protein is CASSQTGASSTDTQYF. The gene calls are TRBV18 and TRBJ2-3; 7 bases map to TRBD1. CDR1 and CDR2 from the germline V gene are KGHSH and LQKENI. With 4 bases clipped from V and 0 bases from J, the junction kept 7 bases outside the gene matches. This CDR3 comprises 16 residues.

Remarks on this clone: This sample includes further DNA sequences coding for the same CDR3. The genes are TRBV18 and TRBJ2-5; D gene uncertain. The V gene lost 2 bases and the J gene lost 1 base, with 5 bases spanning the gap. The CDR3 runs 13 residues. CDR1 is KGHSH and CDR2 is LQKENI in the germline V gene. This CDR3 reads CASSPRSQETQYF. DNA of the CDR3: TGTGCCAGCTCACCAAGATCCCAAGAGACCCAGTACTTC.

The count of this clone is one. The rearrangement uses TRBV6-1 and TRBJ1-2; tentative D call: TRBD1 (5 bases). Deletions cut 7 bases from V and 8 bases from J, with 11 bases between. CDR3 length: 11 amino acids. The germline CDR1 and CDR2 sequences are MNHNS and SASEGT. CDR3 bases: TGTGCCAGCAAAAGCGGGGGGGGCTACACCTTC. Protein sequence: CASKSGGGYTF.